The 20 T cell receptor beta chains below were found in one sample sequenced in a study of blood T cell repertoires in COVID-19. Libraries were prepared by immunoSEQ multiplex PCR; TCRdb keeps only in-frame clonotypes and omits some of them. The repertoire holds hundreds of thousands of clones, with roughly nine tenths as singletons. Sample: PBMCs or T cells enriched from blood (not recorded which). The receptors were gathered from a man between 25 and 39 years old who had recovered from COVID-19.

The J gene is TRBJ1-2, the V gene TRBV20-1; D is ambiguous. The V gene lost 6 bases and the J gene lost 4 bases, with 9 bases spanning the gap. Germline CDR1 and CDR2: DFQATT and SNEGSKA (reference sequence). The CDR3 has 11 residues. CDR3 bases: TGCAGTGCCGAAATCGGCTATGGCTACACCTTC. The encoded protein is CSAEIGYGYTF.

V and J are TRBV27 and TRBJ1-3; perhaps TRBD1 as D (5 bases). V was cut by 6 bases and J by 2 bases, with 14 bases left in between. Germline-derived CDR1 and CDR2 are MNHEY and SMNVEV (reference sequence). The CDR3 covers 15 residues. The CDR3 region has the DNA TGTGCCAGCAGCACCCGAGGAGGGGCTGGAAACACCATATATTTT. This codes for CASSTRGGAGNTIYF.

This chain joins TRBV14 and TRBJ1-3; tentative D call: TRBD1 (6 bases). CDR1 and CDR2 from the germline V gene are SGHDN and FVKESK. This CDR3 region has 16 residues. V was shortened by 4 bases and J by 8 bases, with 21 bases between the two germline ends. CDR3 nucleotides: TGTGCCAGCAGCCTCCGGACAGCGAGGGGCTGGGACACCATATATTTT. This translates into CASSLRTARGWDTIYF.

This chain joins TRBV5-1 and TRBJ2-7; the match to TRBD2 covers 8 bases. V was clipped by 3 bases and J by 2 bases; unmatched bases: 4. Germline V gene lookup returns CDR1 SGHRS and CDR2 YFSETQ. The CDR3 sequence is 14 residues long. CDR3 amino acids: CASSSGGGTYEQYF. The DNA of the CDR3 is TGCGCCAGCAGCTCCGGGGGGGGTACCTACGAGCAGTACTTC.

V usage is TRBV10-3 and J usage is TRBJ2-7, with TRBD1 matching 9 bases. J lost 3 bases, V lost 4 bases, and 7 bases had no gene match. CDR3 length: 15 residues. The germline CDR1 and CDR2 sequences are ENHRY and SYGVKD. DNA of the CDR3: TGTGCCATCAGTGGCCCCGGACAGGGGAGCTACGAGCAGTACTTC. It is translated as CAISGPGQGSYEQYF.

The chain uses TRBV7-6 and TRBJ2-7, with 7 bases identical to TRBD1. Trimming at V came to 4 bases and at J to 2 bases, leaving 5 bases not matched to a gene. This CDR3 has 14 amino acids. The germline gives CDR1 SGHVS, CDR2 FNYEAQ. CDR3 sequence: CASSSWDSPYEQYF. The CDR3 DNA reads as TGTGCCAGCAGCTCATGGGACAGCCCCTACGAGCAGTACTTC.

The rearrangement links TRBV19 to TRBJ2-1; TRBD2 matches at 12 bases. CDR1 LNHDA and CDR2 SQIVND come from the germline V gene (reference sequence). V lost 10 bases and J lost 9; bases outside the gene matches: 10. The CDR3 runs 14 residues. The CDR3 DNA is TGTGCCACCGAAGGACTAGCGGGATTCGGTGAGCAGTTCTTC. It translates to CATEGLAGFGEQFF.

The chain recombines TRBV5-4 with TRBJ1-1, with D unresolved. Trimming stripped 0 bases from V and 0 bases from J, with 9 bases between. Per the germline V gene, CDR1 is SGHNT and CDR2 is YYREEE (reference sequence). This CDR3 contains 15 residues. CDR3: CASSLGGQMNTEAFF. The CDR3 bases are TGTGCCAGCAGCTTGGGAGGGCAGATGAACACTGAAGCTTTCTTT.

The chain combines TRBV2 with TRBJ2-7, with TRBD1 identical over 8 bases. Trimming took 4 bases from V and 2 from J; bases not matched to a gene: 10. The germline V gene encodes CDR1 SNHLY and CDR2 FYNNEI. The CDR3 has 16 residues. CDR3 protein: CASSGKGQEGPYEQYF. DNA for the CDR3: TGTGCCAGCAGTGGAAAGGGACAGGAGGGCCCCTACGAGCAGTACTTC.

The chain employs TRBV30 and TRBJ2-7, with 11 bases fitting TRBD2. This CDR3 comprises 15 residues. Germline-derived CDR1 and CDR2 are GTSNPN and SVGIG (reference sequence). The J segment lost 3 bases and the V segment lost 2 bases, leaving 6 bases of the junction unmatched. The CDR3 nucleotides read TGTGCCTGGAGTACGGGACTAGCGGACATCTACGAGCAGTACTTC. Protein sequence: CAWSTGLADIYEQYF.

This sequence joins TRBV7-8 and TRBJ2-1, with D maybe TRBD2 (6 bases). Per the germline V gene, CDR1 is SGHVS and CDR2 is FQNEAQ. The CDR3 is made up of 19 amino acids. V was clipped by 5 bases and J by 8 bases, with 31 bases between them. The CDR3 DNA sequence: TGTGCCAGCAGCATAAAGTTATCTCTCGCGCGGGGCTCAGGGTATGAGCAGTTCTTC. Protein: CASSIKLSLARGSGYEQFF.

The chain is built from TRBV5-5 and TRBJ1-3, with D unresolved. This CDR3 spans 16 amino acids. Germline loops: CDR1 SGHKS, CDR2 YYEKEE (reference sequence). V lost 0 bases to trimming and J lost 0 bases, with 10 bases between them. DNA for the CDR3: TGTGCCAGCAGCTTGGCCCCGGGGAGCTCTGGAAACACCATATATTTT. It is translated as CASSLAPGSSGNTIYF.

The chain uses TRBV10-3 and TRBJ2-1; 9 bases are a match to TRBD1. Germline lookup yields CDR1 ENHRY and CDR2 SYGVKD. The CDR3 is made up of 15 amino acids. The ends lost 2 bases at V and 2 bases at J; junction bases unmatched: 1. The CDR3 coding sequence is TGTGCCATCAGTGAGAGGACAGGGGCCTACAATGAGCAGTTCTTC. Protein product: CAISERTGAYNEQFF.

The sample holds a few counts of this clone. V is TRBV6-5 and J is TRBJ2-4, with D possibly matching TRBD2 (6 bases). Germline values: CDR1 MNHEY, CDR2 SVGAGI. V dropped 6 bases and J dropped 3 bases, with 12 bases sitting between them. CDR3 length equals 14 residues. CDR3 in amino acids: CASRPRDFKNIQYF. CDR3 DNA: TGTGCCAGCAGGCCCCGGGACTTCAAAAACATTCAGTACTTC.

This clone was counted once. The chain employs TRBV2 and TRBJ1-3; 8 positions agree with TRBD1. After removal of 3 bases from V and 6 bases from J, the junction contained 4 bases not matched to a gene. This CDR3 has 14 amino acids. Germline CDR1 SNHLY, CDR2 FYNNEI. The CDR3 DNA sequence: TGTGCCAGCAGTGATCGGCAGGGGGCAAACACCATATATTTT. This sequence encodes CASSDRQGANTIYF.

The chain is built from TRBV18 and TRBJ1-1; weak D call: TRBD1 (6 bases). Germline CDR1 reads KGHSH; CDR2 reads LQKENI. V lost 3 bases and J lost 3, with 17 bases in between. The CDR3 loop spans 16 amino acids. CDR3 amino acids: CASSPQGQGTDTEAFF. Here the CDR3 DNA reads TGTGCCAGCTCACCCCAGGGGCAGGGTACGGACACTGAAGCTTTCTTT.

This chain links TRBV6-5 with TRBJ2-7, with 10 positions matching TRBD1. CDR1 is MNHEY and CDR2 is SVGAGI in the germline V gene. With V trimmed by 0 bases and J by 4 bases, 6 bases remained unmatched. This CDR3 is 16 amino acids long. CDR3 residues: CASSYSGTGVSYEQYF. CDR3 sequence (DNA): TGTGCCAGCAGTTACTCGGGGACAGGGGTATCGTACGAGCAGTACTTC.

The chain is built from TRBV5-1 and TRBJ2-3; D is ambiguous. This CDR3 comprises 16 residues. Trimming pared 0 bases from V and 2 bases from J, leaving 13 bases between. Germline assignment: CDR1 SGHRS and CDR2 YFSETQ. The CDR3 spells CASSLALYSSTDTQYF. The CDR3 DNA is TGCGCCAGCAGCTTGGCACTCTACTCCTCCACAGATACGCAGTATTTT.

This chain connects TRBV4-2 to TRBJ2-2; 9 nucleotides agree with TRBD2. Per germline, CDR1 LGHNA and CDR2 YNFKEQ. V was clipped by 2 bases and J by 0 bases; unmatched bases: 10. The CDR3 consists of 19 residues. The CDR3 DNA sequence: TGTGCCAGCAGCCAATACCCAGCGGGAGGTGTTGCGAACACCGGGGAGCTGTTTTTT. Its protein is CASSQYPAGGVANTGELFF.

This clone is a singleton in its sample. The rearrangement uses TRBV4-1 and TRBJ2-1, with 9 bases fitting TRBD2. V lost 4 bases and J lost 7; bases outside the gene matches: 11. The germline gives CDR1 MGHRA, CDR2 YSYEKL. The CDR3 spans 16 residues. CDR3 sequence: CASSPSESGRWNEQFF. CDR3 sequence (DNA): TGCGCCAGCAGCCCCTCCGAAAGCGGGAGGTGGAATGAGCAGTTCTTC.